This T cell receptor beta chain was documented in a study of early T cells in non-severe SARS-CoV-2 infection. TCRdb reprocessed the 5' RACE reads via MiXCR and lists one record per CDR3 protein. Among about 83,000 distinct CDR3 sequences listed, roughly a tenth were seen once. The CDR3 spans 18 residues. V dropped 2 bases and J dropped 0 bases, with 18 bases sitting between them. Per germline, CDR1 SNHLY and CDR2 FYNNEI. The rearrangement uses TRBV2 and TRBJ2-3, with a possible D match to TRBD2 (5 bases). The material was whole blood, obtained at baseline. The origin of this receptor is an adult who was a healthcare worker with PCR-confirmed SARS-CoV-2 infection or an uninfected control (not recorded which). The CDR3 DNA sequence: TGTGCCAGCAGTGAAATCACTTCCTCCAGCGGTAGCACAGATACGCAGTATTTT. Translated: CASSEITSSSGSTDTQYF.